A selection of T cell receptor beta chains follows, all from one sample in a study of blood T cell repertoires in COVID-19. Measured with immunoSEQ multiplex PCR; TCRdb has only the in-frame clones, and not every one. Altogether 23,000 or so clones are present, around 90% being singletons, with the ten largest covering approximately 28%. Specimen: peripheral blood. The receptor source for this set is a woman aged 65 to 85 with active COVID-19. The CDR3 runs from the conserved cysteine through the conserved F or W. Each record gives: CDR3 DNA, CDR3 protein, D gene, clone size, V gene, J gene. D genes are given only for firm matches. Not all rows give a size; the values are once, few, many and, for expanded clones, a class.

CDR3nt: TGTGCCAGCAGCGGAAGGGGGCCGGGGGAGACCCAGTACTTC
CDR3aa: CASSGRGPGETQYF
d_gene: TRBD1
abundance: few
v_gene: TRBV9
j_gene: TRBJ2-5

CDR3nt: TGTGCCAGCAGTTACGGGGGACTCCTTACCTACGAGCAGTACTTC
CDR3aa: CASSYGGLLTYEQYF
d_gene: .
abundance: .
v_gene: TRBV6-5
j_gene: TRBJ2-7

CDR3nt: TGTGCCAGCAGCCGGAGGGGTAGCGGTCAGAGAGCAGATACGCAGTATTTT
CDR3aa: CASSRRGSGQRADTQYF
d_gene: .
abundance: .
v_gene: TRBV3-1/TRBV3-2
j_gene: TRBJ2-3

CDR3nt: TGTGCCAGCAGTCCGCAGGAACCAAACACTGAAGCTTTCTTT
CDR3aa: CASSPQEPNTEAFF
d_gene: .
abundance: .
v_gene: TRBV27
j_gene: TRBJ1-1

CDR3nt: TGCGCCAGCAGCCAAGATGGAGGCGGCGGAAGCGGGGGGGCGAATGAGCAGTTCTTC
CDR3aa: CASSQDGGGGSGGANEQFF
d_gene: TRBD2
abundance: .
v_gene: TRBV4-3
j_gene: TRBJ2-1

CDR3nt: TGTGCCAGCGGGGCCCCTTTCCCAGAGACCCAGTACTTC
CDR3aa: CASGAPFPETQYF
d_gene: .
abundance: .
v_gene: TRBV6-5
j_gene: TRBJ2-5

CDR3nt: TGTGCCAGTAGTCCGGCGGGGGGGTGGCCGTTCTTC
CDR3aa: CASSPAGGWPFF
d_gene: TRBD2
abundance: .
v_gene: TRBV19
j_gene: TRBJ2-1

CDR3nt: TGCGCCAGCAGCTTGGCCGCGACTAGGGATGAGCAGTTCTTC
CDR3aa: CASSLAATRDEQFF
d_gene: .
abundance: .
v_gene: TRBV5-1
j_gene: TRBJ2-1

CDR3nt: TGTGCCAGCAGCTCGACTAGCGGCTACACAGATACGCAGTATTTT
CDR3aa: CASSSTSGYTDTQYF
d_gene: TRBD2
abundance: .
v_gene: TRBV7-3
j_gene: TRBJ2-3

CDR3nt: TGTGCCAGCAGCTTAGCCCCCTCCAGGGGGGAGTACTTC
CDR3aa: CASSLAPSRGEYF
d_gene: .
abundance: .
v_gene: TRBV7-8
j_gene: TRBJ2-7

CDR3nt: TGCGCCAGCAGCTACCGGGGACTACTCGCAGATACGCAGTATTTT
CDR3aa: CASSYRGLLADTQYF
d_gene: TRBD2
abundance: .
v_gene: TRBV5-1
j_gene: TRBJ2-3

CDR3nt: TGTGCCACCACCCCCAGGGCCGTGGGTGGTGACGAGCAGTACTTC
CDR3aa: CATTPRAVGGDEQYF
d_gene: .
abundance: .
v_gene: TRBV24-1
j_gene: TRBJ2-7

CDR3nt: TGTGCCAGCAGTCCGGACAGGGGCCAAGCGAACACCGGGGAGCTGTTTTTT
CDR3aa: CASSPDRGQANTGELFF
d_gene: TRBD1
abundance: .
v_gene: TRBV6-2/TRBV6-3
j_gene: TRBJ2-2

CDR3nt: TGTGCCAGCAGCTTCAGTCTGGTCAGGGGGAACACTGAAGCTTTCTTT
CDR3aa: CASSFSLVRGNTEAFF
d_gene: .
abundance: .
v_gene: TRBV5-4
j_gene: TRBJ1-1

CDR3nt: TGCAGCGTTGTACGTGGGAGCTCCTACGAGCAGTACTTC
CDR3aa: CSVVRGSSYEQYF
d_gene: .
abundance: .
v_gene: TRBV29-1
j_gene: TRBJ2-7

CDR3nt: TGTGCCAGCAGTCCAGATTACAGGGGATTGCGTAAGTTCTTC
CDR3aa: CASSPDYRGLRKFF
d_gene: TRBD1
abundance: .
v_gene: TRBV6-5
j_gene: TRBJ2-1

CDR3nt: TGCGCCAGCAGCTTGGCTCTAGCGGGGGGGCAAGAGACCCAGTACTTC
CDR3aa: CASSLALAGGQETQYF
d_gene: TRBD2
abundance: .
v_gene: TRBV5-1
j_gene: TRBJ2-5

CDR3nt: TGTGCCAGCAGCCCGGGACAGGGGGCGCGGGTAGGCAATGAAAAACTGTTTTTT
CDR3aa: CASSPGQGARVGNEKLFF
d_gene: TRBD1
abundance: .
v_gene: TRBV2
j_gene: TRBJ1-4

CDR3nt: TGTGCCAGCAGCCCGCCTCGACGAGCGGGGAGGCAAGAGACCCAGTACTTC
CDR3aa: CASSPPRRAGRQETQYF
d_gene: TRBD2
abundance: .
v_gene: TRBV7-9
j_gene: TRBJ2-5

CDR3nt: TGTGCCAGCAGCCCCCTAGCGGGGGGGCCAGGGGAGCAGTACTTC
CDR3aa: CASSPLAGGPGEQYF
d_gene: TRBD2
abundance: .
v_gene: TRBV5-4
j_gene: TRBJ2-7

CDR3nt: TGTGCCAGCAGCGTAGATTCCCACACAGATACGCAGTATTTT
CDR3aa: CASSVDSHTDTQYF
d_gene: .
abundance: .
v_gene: TRBV9
j_gene: TRBJ2-3

CDR3nt: TGTGCCAGCTCACCGGAAAGCGGACGCTACGAGCAGTACTTC
CDR3aa: CASSPESGRYEQYF
d_gene: .
abundance: .
v_gene: TRBV18
j_gene: TRBJ2-7

CDR3nt: TGTGCCAGCAGTGTTACACAGGAAGGCTACGAGCAGTACTTC
CDR3aa: CASSVTQEGYEQYF
d_gene: .
abundance: .
v_gene: TRBV2
j_gene: TRBJ2-7

CDR3nt: TGTGCCAGCAGCCAGGGGCGGCCCGGGGAGCTGTTTTTT
CDR3aa: CASSQGRPGELFF
d_gene: .
abundance: .
v_gene: TRBV7-2
j_gene: TRBJ2-2

CDR3nt: TGTGCCAGCAGTTTAGGGGACAGGGTTTCACCCCTCCACTTT
CDR3aa: CASSLGDRVSPLHF
d_gene: TRBD1
abundance: .
v_gene: TRBV27
j_gene: TRBJ1-6

CDR3nt: TGTGCCACGGGACAGGGCCCGCGAGAGACCCAGTACTTC
CDR3aa: CATGQGPRETQYF
d_gene: TRBD1
abundance: few
v_gene: TRBV24-1
j_gene: TRBJ2-5

CDR3nt: TGTGCCAGCAGCGGACTAGCGGGGGGGCTGGAGACCCAGTACTTC
CDR3aa: CASSGLAGGLETQYF
d_gene: TRBD2
abundance: .
v_gene: TRBV7-3
j_gene: TRBJ2-5

CDR3nt: TGTGCTAGCAGCTTTGGGGAGCCGAACACCGGGGAGCTGTTTTTT
CDR3aa: CASSFGEPNTGELFF
d_gene: .
abundance: .
v_gene: TRBV7-7
j_gene: TRBJ2-2

CDR3nt: TGCGCCAGCAGCTTGAGGGCGGGGGCTGGCACTGAAGCTTTCTTT
CDR3aa: CASSLRAGAGTEAFF
d_gene: .
abundance: once
v_gene: TRBV5-1
j_gene: TRBJ1-1

CDR3nt: TGTGCCAGCAGCTCCGGTGTCGGCAGGGGGACCTCTGGGGCCAACGTCCTGACTTTC
CDR3aa: CASSSGVGRGTSGANVLTF
d_gene: TRBD1
abundance: .
v_gene: TRBV7-9
j_gene: TRBJ2-6

CDR3nt: TGTGCCAGCAGCCACCCACAGGGGGCAGATGGCTACACCTTC
CDR3aa: CASSHPQGADGYTF
d_gene: TRBD1
abundance: .
v_gene: TRBV3-1/TRBV3-2
j_gene: TRBJ1-2

CDR3nt: TGTGCCAGCAGCTCCCGGGGACATTCTACTCGGGAGCTGTTTTTT
CDR3aa: CASSSRGHSTRELFF
d_gene: .
abundance: .
v_gene: TRBV11-2
j_gene: TRBJ2-2

CDR3nt: TGTGCCAGCAGCCCCTACGTGGACAGGGGAGGGGAGCTGTTTTTT
CDR3aa: CASSPYVDRGGELFF
d_gene: TRBD1
abundance: .
v_gene: TRBV11-2
j_gene: TRBJ2-2

CDR3nt: TGTGCCAGCACCTCGACCGGGAACTACGAGCAGTACTTC
CDR3aa: CASTSTGNYEQYF
d_gene: .
abundance: .
v_gene: TRBV12-3/TRBV12-4
j_gene: TRBJ2-7

CDR3nt: TGTGCCAGCAGGCTAGCGAGCTACGGGGAGCTGTTTTTT
CDR3aa: CASRLASYGELFF
d_gene: .
abundance: .
v_gene: TRBV12-3/TRBV12-4
j_gene: TRBJ2-2

CDR3nt: TGTGCCACTGAGACAGGGAGCGGCTATGGCTACACCTTC
CDR3aa: CATETGSGYGYTF
d_gene: TRBD1
abundance: few
v_gene: TRBV7-9
j_gene: TRBJ1-2

CDR3nt: TGTGCCAGTAGTATGCAGGGGCTTGGTCAGCCCCAGCATTTT
CDR3aa: CASSMQGLGQPQHF
d_gene: .
abundance: .
v_gene: TRBV19
j_gene: TRBJ1-5

CDR3nt: TGTGCCAGCAGCTTAATTCAGGGAATACCCCAAGATACGCAGTATTTT
CDR3aa: CASSLIQGIPQDTQYF
d_gene: .
abundance: .
v_gene: TRBV7-2
j_gene: TRBJ2-3

CDR3nt: TGTGCCAGCAGCCCCAACCTGCCAGGGATGGGCAATCAGCCCCAGCATTTT
CDR3aa: CASSPNLPGMGNQPQHF
d_gene: .
abundance: .
v_gene: TRBV7-2
j_gene: TRBJ1-5

CDR3nt: TGTGCCAGCAGCGAACAGGGGTTCGGAAACACCATATATTTT
CDR3aa: CASSEQGFGNTIYF
d_gene: TRBD1
abundance: few
v_gene: TRBV5-6
j_gene: TRBJ1-3

CDR3nt: TGCGCCAGCAGCTTGGCCGGGGGGACTGGAAACACCATATATTTT
CDR3aa: CASSLAGGTGNTIYF
d_gene: .
abundance: .
v_gene: TRBV5-1
j_gene: TRBJ1-3

CDR3nt: TGTGCCAGCAGTTACAGTAGAGGCGAGCAGTACTTC
CDR3aa: CASSYSRGEQYF
d_gene: .
abundance: .
v_gene: TRBV6-5
j_gene: TRBJ2-7